There are a few counts of the clone carrying this T cell receptor beta chain. The data are from a study of blood T cells in healthy people across ages. The CDR3 extends over 15 amino acids. Trimming cost V 0 bases and J 7 bases, with 15 bases left between them. Germline lookup yields CDR1 SNHLY and CDR2 FYNNEI. For the second PCR, which ran for about 7 to 11 cycles, a sample-barcoded 5' primer and a J-beta primer mix were used. TCRdb itself ran the 5' RACE reads through MiXCR, one entry per CDR3 protein. The data contain about 640,000 distinct CDR3 sequences, approximately 30% of them singletons. The rearrangement uses TRBV2 and TRBJ1-2; no reliable D call. This clonotype originated in an elderly woman in good health. Sample: blood. The CDR3 coding sequence is TGTGCCAGCAGTGAAGCAAAAGGCCCCGCGGCTGGCTACACCTTC. Protein product: CASSEAKGPAAGYTF.